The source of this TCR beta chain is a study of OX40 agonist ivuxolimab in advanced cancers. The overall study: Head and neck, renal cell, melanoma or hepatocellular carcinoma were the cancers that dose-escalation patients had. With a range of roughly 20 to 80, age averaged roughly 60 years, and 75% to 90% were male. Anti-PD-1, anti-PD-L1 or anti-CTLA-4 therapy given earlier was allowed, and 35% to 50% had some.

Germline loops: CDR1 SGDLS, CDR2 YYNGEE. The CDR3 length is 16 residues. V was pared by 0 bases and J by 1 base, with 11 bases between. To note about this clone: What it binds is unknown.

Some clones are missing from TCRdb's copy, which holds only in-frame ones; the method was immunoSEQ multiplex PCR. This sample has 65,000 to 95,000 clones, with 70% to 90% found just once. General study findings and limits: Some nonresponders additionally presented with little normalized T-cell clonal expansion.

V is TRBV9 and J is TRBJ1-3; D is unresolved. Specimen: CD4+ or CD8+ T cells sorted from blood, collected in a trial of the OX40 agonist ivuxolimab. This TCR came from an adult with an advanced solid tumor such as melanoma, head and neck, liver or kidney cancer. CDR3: CASSVAEWASGNTIYF. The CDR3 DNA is TGTGCCAGCAGCGTAGCTGAGTGGGCATCTGGAAACACCATATATTTT.